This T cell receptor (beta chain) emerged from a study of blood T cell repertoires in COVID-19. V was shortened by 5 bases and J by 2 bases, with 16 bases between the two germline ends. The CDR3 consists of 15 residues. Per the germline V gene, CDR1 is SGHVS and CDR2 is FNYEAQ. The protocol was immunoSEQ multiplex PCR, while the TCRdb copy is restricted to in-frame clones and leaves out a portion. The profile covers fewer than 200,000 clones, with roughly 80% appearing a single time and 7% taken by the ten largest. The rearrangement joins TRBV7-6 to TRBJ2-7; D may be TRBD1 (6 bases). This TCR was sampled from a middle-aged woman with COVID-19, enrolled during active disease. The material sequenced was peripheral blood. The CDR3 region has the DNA TGTGCCAGCAGCCCTGGGGCAGGGGATACCTACGAGCAGTACTTC. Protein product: CASSPGAGDTYEQYF.